This paragraph reports one TCR beta chain. Its matching antigen is unknown. This record belongs to a study of identical twins' blood T cells. Study-wide points: Top TCRbeta clonotypes were shared more with twin than unrelated donors.

Germline lookup yields CDR1 LNHDA and CDR2 SQIVND (reference sequence). V was cut by 7 bases and J by 6 bases, with 31 bases left in between. This CDR3 is built from 19 residues. TCRdb reprocessed the 5' RACE reads with MiXCR, giving one entry per CDR3 protein. The data show 350,000 to 400,000 distinct CDR3 sequences, about 28% seen once. The chain employs TRBV19 and TRBJ1-5; D perhaps matches TRBD1 (5 bases). Sequenced: PBMCs. This receptor was taken from a woman aged 18-49 years in good health. This CDR3 reads CASTMGVFGTFNSPQPQHF. The CDR3 nucleotides read TGTGCCAGTACCATGGGTGTTTTTGGGACTTTTAACTCCCCTCAGCCCCAGCATTTT. Full variable domain (outside the CDR3, taken from reference TRBV19 and TRBJ1-5): DGGITQSPKYLFRKEGQNVTLSCEQNLNHDAMYWYRQDPGQGLRLIYYSQIVNDFQKGDIAEGYSVSREKKESFPLTVTSAQKNPTAFYLCASTMGVFGTFNSPQPQHFGDGTRLSIL.